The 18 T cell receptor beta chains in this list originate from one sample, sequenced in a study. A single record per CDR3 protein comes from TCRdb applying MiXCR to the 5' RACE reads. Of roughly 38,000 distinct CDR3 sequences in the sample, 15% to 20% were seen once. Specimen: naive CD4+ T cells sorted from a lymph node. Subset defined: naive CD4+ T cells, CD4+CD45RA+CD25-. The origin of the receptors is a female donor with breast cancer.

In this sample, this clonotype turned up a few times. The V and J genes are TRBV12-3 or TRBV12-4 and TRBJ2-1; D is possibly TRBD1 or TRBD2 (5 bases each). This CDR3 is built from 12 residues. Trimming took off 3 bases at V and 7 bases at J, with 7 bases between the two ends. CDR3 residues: CASSFWGNEQFF. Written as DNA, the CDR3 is TGTGCCAGCAGTTTTTGGGGGAATGAGCAGTTCTTC.

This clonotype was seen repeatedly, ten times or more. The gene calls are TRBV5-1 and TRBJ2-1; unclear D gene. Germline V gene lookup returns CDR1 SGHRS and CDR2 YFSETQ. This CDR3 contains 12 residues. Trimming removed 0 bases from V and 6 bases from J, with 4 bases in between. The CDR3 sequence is CASSLVLNEQFF. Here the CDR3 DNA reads TGCGCCAGCAGCTTGGTCCTCAATGAGCAGTTCTTC. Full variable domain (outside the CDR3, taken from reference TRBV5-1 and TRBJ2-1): KAGVTQTPRYLIKTRGQQVTLSCSPISGHRSVSWYQQTPGQGLQFLFEYFSETQRNKGNFPGRFSGRQFSNSRSEMNVSTLELGDSALYLCASSLVLNEQFFGPGTRLTVL.

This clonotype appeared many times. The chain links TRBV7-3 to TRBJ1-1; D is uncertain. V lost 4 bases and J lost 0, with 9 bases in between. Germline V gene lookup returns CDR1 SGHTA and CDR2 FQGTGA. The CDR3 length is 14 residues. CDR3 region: CASSSVGLNTEAFF. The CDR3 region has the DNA TGTGCCAGCAGCTCAGTGGGCCTGAACACTGAAGCTTTCTTT.

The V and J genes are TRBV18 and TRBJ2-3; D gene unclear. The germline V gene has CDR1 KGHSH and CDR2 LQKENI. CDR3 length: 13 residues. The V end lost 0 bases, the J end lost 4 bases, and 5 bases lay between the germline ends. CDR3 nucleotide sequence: TGTGCCAGCTCACCACCGTCGGCAGATACGCAGTATTTT. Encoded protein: CASSPPSADTQYF.

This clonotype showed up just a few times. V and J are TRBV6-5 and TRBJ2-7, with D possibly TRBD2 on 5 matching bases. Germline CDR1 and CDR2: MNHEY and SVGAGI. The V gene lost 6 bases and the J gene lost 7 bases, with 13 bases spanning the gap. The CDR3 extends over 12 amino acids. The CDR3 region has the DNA TGTGCCAGCAGCCCTCGGGGATGGGAGCAGTACTTC. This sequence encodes CASSPRGWEQYF.

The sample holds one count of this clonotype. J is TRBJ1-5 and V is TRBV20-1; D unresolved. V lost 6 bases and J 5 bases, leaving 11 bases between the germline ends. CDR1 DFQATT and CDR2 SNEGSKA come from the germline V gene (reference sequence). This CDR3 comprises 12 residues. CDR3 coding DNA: TGCAGTGCAACACAGAGAGATCAGCCCCAGCATTTT. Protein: CSATQRDQPQHF.

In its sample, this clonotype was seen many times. The DNA of the CDR3 is TGTGCCAGCAGCTCCGGGGTAGGATCACCCCTCCACTTT. Translation gives CASSSGVGSPLHF. This sequence joins TRBV7-2 and TRBJ1-6; D unclear. The germline V gene encodes CDR1 SGHTA and CDR2 FQGNSA. The length of the CDR3 is 13 residues. The V end was cut by 4 bases, the J end by 10 bases, with 11 bases between.

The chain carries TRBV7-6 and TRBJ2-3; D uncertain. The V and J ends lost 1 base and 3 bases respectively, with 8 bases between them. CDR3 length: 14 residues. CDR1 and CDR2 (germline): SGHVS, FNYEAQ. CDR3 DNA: TGTGCCAGCAGCTTAGGGATGAGGACAGATACGCAGTATTTT. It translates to CASSLGMRTDTQYF.

CDR3 amino acids: CAWSVGGTQPQHF. The CDR3 coding sequence is TGTGCCTGGAGTGTAGGGGGAACTCAGCCCCAGCATTTT. The chain couples TRBV30 to TRBJ1-5; TRBD1 might be the D (6 bases). Germline values: CDR1 GTSNPN, CDR2 SVGIG (reference sequence). The CDR3 has 13 amino acids. V gave up 0 bases and J gave up 6 bases, with 9 bases separating them.

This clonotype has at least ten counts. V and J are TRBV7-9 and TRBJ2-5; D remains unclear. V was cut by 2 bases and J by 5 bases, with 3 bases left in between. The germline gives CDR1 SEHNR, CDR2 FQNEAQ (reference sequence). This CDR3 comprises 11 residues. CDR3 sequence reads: CASSLMETQYF. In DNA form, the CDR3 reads TGTGCCAGCAGCTTAATGGAGACCCAGTACTTC.

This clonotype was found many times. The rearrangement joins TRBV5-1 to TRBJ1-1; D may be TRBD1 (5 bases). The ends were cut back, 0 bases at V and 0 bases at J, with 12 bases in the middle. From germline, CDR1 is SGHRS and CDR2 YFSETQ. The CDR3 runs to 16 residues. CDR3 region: CASSLAQGHMNTEAFF. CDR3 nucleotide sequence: TGCGCCAGCAGCTTGGCCCAGGGCCACATGAACACTGAAGCTTTCTTT. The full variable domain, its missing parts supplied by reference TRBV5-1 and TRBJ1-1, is KAGVTQTPRYLIKTRGQQVTLSCSPISGHRSVSWYQQTPGQGLQFLFEYFSETQRNKGNFPGRFSGRQFSNSRSEMNVSTLELGDSALYLCASSLAQGHMNTEAFFGQGTRLTVV.

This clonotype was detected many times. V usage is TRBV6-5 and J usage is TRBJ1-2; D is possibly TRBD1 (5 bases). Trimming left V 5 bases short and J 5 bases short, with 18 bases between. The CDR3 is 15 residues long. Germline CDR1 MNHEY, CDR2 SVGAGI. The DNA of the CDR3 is TGTGCCAGCAGTACTCTAAGTAGGGGAGGTTATGGCTACACCTTC. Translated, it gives CASSTLSRGGYGYTF.

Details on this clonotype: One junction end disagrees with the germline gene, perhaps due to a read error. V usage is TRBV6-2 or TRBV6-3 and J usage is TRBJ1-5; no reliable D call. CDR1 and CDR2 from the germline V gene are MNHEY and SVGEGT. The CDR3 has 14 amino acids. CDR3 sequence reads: CASSSSRSNQPQRF. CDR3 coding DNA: TGTGCCAGCAGTTCCTCGAGGAGCAATCAGCCCCAGCGTTTT.

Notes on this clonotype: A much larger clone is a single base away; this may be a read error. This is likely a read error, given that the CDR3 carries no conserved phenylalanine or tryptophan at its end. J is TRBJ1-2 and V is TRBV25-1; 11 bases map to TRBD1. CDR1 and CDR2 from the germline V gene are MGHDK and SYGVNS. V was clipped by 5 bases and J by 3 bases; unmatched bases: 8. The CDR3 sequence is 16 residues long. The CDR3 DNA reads TGTGCCAGCAGTCATACCGGGACAGGGGGTGACTATGGCTACACCTGC. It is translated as CASSHTGTGGDYGYTC.

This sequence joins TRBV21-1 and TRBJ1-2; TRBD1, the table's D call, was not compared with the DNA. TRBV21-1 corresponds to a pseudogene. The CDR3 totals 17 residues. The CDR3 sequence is CASSTHRGRADDYGYTF. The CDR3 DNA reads TGTGCCAGCAGCACCCACAGGGGCCGCGCCGACGACTATGGCTACACCTTC.

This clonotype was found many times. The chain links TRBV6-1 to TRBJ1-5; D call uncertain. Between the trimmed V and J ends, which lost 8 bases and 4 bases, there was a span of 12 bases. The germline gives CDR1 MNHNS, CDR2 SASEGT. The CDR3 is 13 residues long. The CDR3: CASATGRNQPQHF. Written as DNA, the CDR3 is TGTGCCAGCGCCACCGGCAGAAATCAGCCCCAGCATTTT.

CDR3 nucleotides: TGTGCCAGCAGATACCTAGCGGGAGGAACAACCGGGGAGCTGTTTTTT. This sequence encodes CASRYLAGGTTGELFF. V gene TRBV12-3 or TRBV12-4 combines with J gene TRBJ2-2; 11 bases match TRBD2. V lost 6 bases to trimming and J lost 5 bases; unmatched junction nucleotides: 8. This CDR3 contains 16 residues.

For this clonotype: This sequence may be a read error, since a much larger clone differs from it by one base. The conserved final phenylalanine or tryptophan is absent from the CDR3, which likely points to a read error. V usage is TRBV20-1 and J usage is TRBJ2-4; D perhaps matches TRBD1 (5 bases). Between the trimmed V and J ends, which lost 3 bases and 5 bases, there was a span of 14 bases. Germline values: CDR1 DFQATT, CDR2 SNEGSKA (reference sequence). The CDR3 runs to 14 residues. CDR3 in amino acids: CSASILGVENIQYC. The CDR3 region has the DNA TGCAGTGCTAGCATCTTAGGGGTAGAAAACATTCAGTACTGC.